One TCR beta chain is described in this entry. A junction boundary mismatches the germline segment, possibly from a read error. The data originate from a study of CD8+CD57+ T cells in acquired aplastic anemia. It was genomic DNA that served as the template for profiling TCR beta VDJ and CDR3. From the reads, TCRdb called clonotypes with MiXCR, one entry per CDR3 protein. Seen here are under 350,000 distinct CDR3 sequences, roughly 59% observed once, and the top ten hold approximately 1.2%. This CDR3 has 15 amino acids. Per germline, CDR1 SNHLY and CDR2 FYNNEI. Patients sequenced had flow cytometry evidence of CD8+CD57+ cell expansion.

The chain joins TRBV2 to TRBJ2-3; D remains ambiguous. The clonotype comes from a human donor with aplastic anemia. Sequenced sample: sorted CD4+, CD8+, or CD8+CD57+ T cells (not recorded which) from PBMCs. The CDR3 DNA sequence: TGTGCCGGCAGTGCTGTATCCTGGGGCACAGATACGCAGTATTTT. This encodes CAGSAVSWGTDTQYF.